Listed here are 5 T cell receptor beta chains from one sample, sequenced in a study of identical twins. One entry per CDR3 protein, called by TCRdb with MiXCR from the 5' RACE reads. The profile shows roughly 1.6 million distinct CDR3 sequences, about 31% of them singletons. The sequenced sample consisted of cord blood. The receptors derive from a newborn girl in good health.

CDR3 sequence: CASARVGGYNEQFF. Written as DNA, the CDR3 is TGTGCCAGTGCCAGGGTAGGGGGCTACAATGAGCAGTTCTTC. The V and J genes are TRBV19 and TRBJ2-1, with D perhaps matching TRBD1 (6 bases). The V and J ends lost 8 bases and 3 bases respectively, with 14 bases between them. Germline-derived CDR1 and CDR2 are LNHDA and SQIVND (reference sequence). This CDR3 comprises 14 residues.

The chain employs TRBV20-1 and TRBJ2-4; 8 positions agree with TRBD2. The V gene's germline CDR1 is DFQATT and CDR2 SNEGSKA (reference sequence). The trim removed 7 bases at V and 1 base at J, leaving 3 bases unmatched. This CDR3 contains 13 residues. The CDR3 loop is CSVRTSAKNIQYF. CDR3 DNA: TGCAGTGTCCGGACTAGCGCCAAAAACATTCAGTACTTC.

The chain has TRBV20-1 and TRBJ2-2, with 8 nucleotides matching TRBD2. The germline V gene encodes CDR1 DFQATT and CDR2 SNEGSKA (reference sequence). The length of the CDR3 is 14 residues. V lost 7 bases to trimming and J lost 2 bases; unmatched junction nucleotides: 6. The CDR3 sequence is CSVRRGANTGELFF. The CDR3, as DNA: TGCAGTGTTAGGCGGGGGGCCAACACCGGGGAGCTGTTTTTT.

The V and J genes are TRBV5-5 and TRBJ2-3; tentatively, D is TRBD2 (6 bases). The CDR3 contains 15 residues. From germline, CDR1 is SGHKS and CDR2 YYEKEE (reference sequence). The V end lost 3 bases, the J end lost 0 bases, and 11 bases lay between the germline ends. The CDR3 spells CASSSWSGSTDTQYF. DNA of the CDR3: TGTGCCAGCAGCTCGTGGAGCGGGAGCACAGATACGCAGTATTTT.

Details on this clonotype: A junction boundary mismatches the germline segment, possibly from a read error. The chain links TRBV29-1 to TRBJ2-3; 7 nucleotides agree with TRBD2. This CDR3 is built from 16 residues. The V gene's germline CDR1 is SQVTM and CDR2 ANQGSEA. CDR3 sequence (DNA): TGCAGCGTTGATCGGTTTGCGGGAGTGGGCACAGATACGCACTATTTT. Encoded protein: CSVDRFAGVGTDTHYF.